This T cell receptor beta chain emerged from a study of cytomegalovirus exposure and HLA in healthy donors. Overall study context: One earlier analysis, a look at approximately 190 million T cells, found fewer than 140 million unique TCR beta sequences.

Study-level findings and limits: The records held CMV serostatus as the only immune exposure information.

PCR amplification relied on 60 Vbeta primers (plus 13 Jbeta primers). The protocol was immunoSEQ multiplex PCR, while the TCRdb copy is restricted to in-frame clones and leaves out a portion. The table includes 90,000 or so clones, 70% to 75% detected once. Among the donors, all were healthy bone marrow donors. Donors sampled were nominally healthy, though unrecorded immune exposures were likely. V lost 1 base and J lost 6; bases outside the gene matches: 5. CDR1 is GTSNPN, CDR2 SVGIG, per germline (reference sequence). The CDR3 totals 16 residues. As for this clone: Its target is unknown.

The sequence was collected from a young woman in good health and CMV-seropositive. Sequenced: PBMCs. This chain connects TRBV30 to TRBJ2-1; TRBD2 matches at 14 bases. The CDR3 is CAWSAGTSGSVNEQFF. The DNA of the CDR3 is TGTGCCTGGAGTGCCGGGACTAGCGGGAGTGTCAATGAGCAGTTCTTC.